There are many counts of the clone carrying this T cell receptor (beta chain). This sample is part of a study of T cells after yellow fever vaccination. Making TCR cDNA involved 5'RACE template switching, which added UMIs and a universal primer site. In TCRdb, the 5' RACE reads were re-called with MiXCR into one record per CDR3 protein. Of approximately 22,000 distinct CDR3 sequences detected, around 5.2% appear once; the ten largest clones hold approximately 20%. Germline V gene data show CDR1 as MNHEY and CDR2 as SVGEGT. This CDR3 is 17 amino acids long. V was clipped by 7 bases and J by 0 bases; unmatched bases: 7.

The V gene is TRBV6-2 or TRBV6-3, the J gene TRBJ1-4; 11 bases map to TRBD1. The sample here was PBMCs, either bulk or a sorted T-cell subset (CD4+, CD8+, memory, or dextramer-sorted; not recorded which), taken about 41 days after the first yellow fever vaccination. This clonotype was sampled from a man aged 18 to 35 who received the YFV17D yellow fever vaccine. CDR3 region: CASTPPGQGATNEKLFF. CDR3 sequence (DNA): TGTGCCAGCACCCCACCGGGACAGGGGGCAACTAATGAAAAACTGTTTTTT.